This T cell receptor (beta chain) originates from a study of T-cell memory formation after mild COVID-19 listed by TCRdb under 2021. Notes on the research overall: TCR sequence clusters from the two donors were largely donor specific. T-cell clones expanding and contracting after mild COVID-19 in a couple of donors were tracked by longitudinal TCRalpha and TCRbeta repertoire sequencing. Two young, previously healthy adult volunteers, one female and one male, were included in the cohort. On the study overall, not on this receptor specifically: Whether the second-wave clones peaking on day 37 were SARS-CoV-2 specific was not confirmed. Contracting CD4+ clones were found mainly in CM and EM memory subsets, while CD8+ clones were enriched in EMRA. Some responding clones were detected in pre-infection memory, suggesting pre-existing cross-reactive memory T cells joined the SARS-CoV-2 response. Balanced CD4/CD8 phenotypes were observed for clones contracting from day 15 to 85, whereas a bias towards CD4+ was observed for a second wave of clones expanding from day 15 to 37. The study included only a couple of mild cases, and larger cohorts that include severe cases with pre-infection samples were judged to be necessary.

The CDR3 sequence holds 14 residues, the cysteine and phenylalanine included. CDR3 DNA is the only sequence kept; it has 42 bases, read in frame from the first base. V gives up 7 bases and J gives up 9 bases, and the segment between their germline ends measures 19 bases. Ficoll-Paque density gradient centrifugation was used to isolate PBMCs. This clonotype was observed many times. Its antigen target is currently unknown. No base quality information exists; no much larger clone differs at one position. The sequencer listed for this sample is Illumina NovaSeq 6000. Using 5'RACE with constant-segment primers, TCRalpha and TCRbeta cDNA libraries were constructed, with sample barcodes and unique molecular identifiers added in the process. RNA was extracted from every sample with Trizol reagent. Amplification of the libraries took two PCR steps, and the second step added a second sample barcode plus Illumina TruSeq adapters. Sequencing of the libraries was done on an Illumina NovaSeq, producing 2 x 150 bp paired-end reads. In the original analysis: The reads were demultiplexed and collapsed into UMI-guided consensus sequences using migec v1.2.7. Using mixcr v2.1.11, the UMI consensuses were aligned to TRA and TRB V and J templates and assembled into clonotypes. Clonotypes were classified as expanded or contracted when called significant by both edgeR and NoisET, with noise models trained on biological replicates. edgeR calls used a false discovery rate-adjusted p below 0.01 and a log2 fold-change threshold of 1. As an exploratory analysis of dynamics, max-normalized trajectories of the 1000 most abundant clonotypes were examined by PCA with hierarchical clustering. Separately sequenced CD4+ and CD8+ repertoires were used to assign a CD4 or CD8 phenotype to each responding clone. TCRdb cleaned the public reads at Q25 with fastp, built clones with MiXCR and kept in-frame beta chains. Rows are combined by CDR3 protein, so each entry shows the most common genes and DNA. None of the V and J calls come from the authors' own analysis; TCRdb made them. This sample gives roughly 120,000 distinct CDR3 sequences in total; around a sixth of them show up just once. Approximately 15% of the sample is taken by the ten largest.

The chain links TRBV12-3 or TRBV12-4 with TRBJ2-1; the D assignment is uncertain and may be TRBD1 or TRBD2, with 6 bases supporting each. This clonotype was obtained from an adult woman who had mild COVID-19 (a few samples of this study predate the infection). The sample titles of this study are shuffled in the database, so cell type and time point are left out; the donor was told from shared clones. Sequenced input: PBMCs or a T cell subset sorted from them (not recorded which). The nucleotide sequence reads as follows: TGTGCCAGCATTGCGGGACATCTCCTGAGTGAGCAGTTCTTC. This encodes CASIAGHLLSEQFF.